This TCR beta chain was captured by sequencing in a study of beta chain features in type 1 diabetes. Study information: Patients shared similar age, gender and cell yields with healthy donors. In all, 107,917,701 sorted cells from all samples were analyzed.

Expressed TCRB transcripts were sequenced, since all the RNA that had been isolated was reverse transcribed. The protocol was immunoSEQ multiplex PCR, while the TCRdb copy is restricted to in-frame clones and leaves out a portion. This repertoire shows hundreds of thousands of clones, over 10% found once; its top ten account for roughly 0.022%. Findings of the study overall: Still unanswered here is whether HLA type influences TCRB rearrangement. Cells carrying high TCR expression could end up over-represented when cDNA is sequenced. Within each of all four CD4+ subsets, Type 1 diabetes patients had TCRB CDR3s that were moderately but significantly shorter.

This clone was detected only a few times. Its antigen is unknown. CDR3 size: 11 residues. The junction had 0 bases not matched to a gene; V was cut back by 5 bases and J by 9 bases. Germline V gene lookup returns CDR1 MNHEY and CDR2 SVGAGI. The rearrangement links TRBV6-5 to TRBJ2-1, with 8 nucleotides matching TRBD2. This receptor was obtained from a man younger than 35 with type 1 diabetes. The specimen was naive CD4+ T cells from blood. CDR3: CASSAGGEQFF. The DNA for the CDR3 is TGTGCCAGCAGTGCGGGGGGTGAGCAGTTCTTC.